A selection of T cell receptor beta chains follows, all from one sample in a study of siplizumab effects on memory and regulatory T cells. Only in-frame clones appear in the TCRdb table, and some are missing; sequencing was by immunoSEQ multiplex PCR. Of about 120,000 clones listed, over 85% are singletons. The sequencing sample was made of non-Treg CD4+ T cells sorted from blood. The receptors come from a human donor in good health. Both conserved end residues are part of each CDR3. The order of the fields is D gene, clone size, V gene, J gene, CDR3 protein, CDR3 DNA. The D gene is left open where the match is weak. The size entry is marked missing in some rows and otherwise reads once, few, many or a size class.

NA,NA,TRBV27,TRBJ2-7,CASRARSSYEQYF,TGTGCCAGCAGGGCGAGGAGCTCCTACGAGCAGTACTTC
TRBD1,NA,TRBV18,TRBJ2-2,CASSGTAANTGELFF,TGTGCCAGCTCCGGGACAGCCGCGAACACCGGGGAGCTGTTTTTT
NA,NA,TRBV5-4,TRBJ2-7,CASSTALVHEQYF,TGTGCCAGCAGCACAGCCCTCGTCCACGAGCAGTACTTC
NA,NA,TRBV6-1,TRBJ2-4,CASTPGTMKNIQYF,TGTGCCAGCACCCCCGGGACAATGAAAAACATTCAGTACTTC
NA,NA,TRBV29-1,TRBJ2-7,CSVKPGAGGGYEQYF,TGCAGCGTCAAACCGGGGGCAGGGGGAGGCTACGAGCAGTACTTC
NA,NA,TRBV1,TRBJ2-5,CTSTHVACETQYF,TGCACCAGCACCCACGTTGCATGCGAGACCCAGTACTTC
NA,once,TRBV18,TRBJ1-1,CASSPPGGPGGAFF,TGTGCCAGCTCACCACCGGGGGGCCCAGGCGGAGCTTTCTTT
NA,once,TRBV5-6,TRBJ2-7,CASSPRPGQPNHEQYF,TGTGCCAGCAGCCCGAGGCCGGGACAACCGAACCACGAGCAGTACTTC
NA,NA,TRBV7-7,TRBJ2-6,CASSLSRSGTGANVLTF,TGTGCCAGCAGCTTAAGTAGGTCAGGGACTGGGGCCAACGTCCTGACTTTC
NA,NA,TRBV10-3,TRBJ1-1,CAISDGGRTLNTEAFF,TGTGCCATCAGTGATGGTGGTCGTACCTTGAACACTGAAGCTTTCTTT
TRBD2,NA,TRBV10-3,TRBJ2-7,CAISSSGGYEQYF,TGTGCCATCAGTTCTAGCGGGGGTTACGAGCAGTACTTC
NA,once,TRBV12-5,TRBJ2-7,CASGPRVAEQYF,TGTGCTAGTGGTCCCCGGGTCGCCGAGCAGTACTTC
TRBD1,few,TRBV4-1,TRBJ1-6,CASSQVPTGDSPLHF,TGCGCCAGCAGCCAAGTACCGACAGGGGACTCACCCCTCCACTTT
TRBD1,NA,TRBV19,TRBJ1-1,CASSQGTGKAFF,TGTGCCAGTAGCCAGGGGACAGGCAAAGCTTTCTTT
NA,NA,TRBV7-9,TRBJ2-1,CASSPRGGELDEQFF,TGTGCCAGCAGCCCCAGGGGGGGGGAGTTAGATGAGCAGTTCTTC
TRBD1,NA,TRBV28,TRBJ1-2,CASLDRGRDYGYTF,TGTGCCAGCCTCGACAGGGGGCGCGACTATGGCTACACCTTC
TRBD1,NA,TRBV6-5,TRBJ1-4,CASSTDRDEKLFF,TGTGCCAGCAGTACGGACAGGGATGAAAAACTGTTTTTT
NA,NA,TRBV9,TRBJ2-1,CASSSGDHWDEQFF,TGTGCCAGCAGTTCAGGGGACCACTGGGATGAGCAGTTCTTC
NA,NA,TRBV6-5,TRBJ1-5,CASSYSGRDQPQHF,TGTGCCAGCAGTTACTCCGGAAGGGATCAGCCCCAGCATTTT
NA,NA,TRBV19,TRBJ1-2,CASSPGHPIYGYTF,TGTGCCAGTAGTCCGGGACATCCGATCTATGGCTACACCTTC
TRBD2,NA,TRBV30,TRBJ2-1,CAWSRLAGELVFF,TGTGCCTGGAGTAGACTAGCGGGGGAATTGGTGTTCTTC
NA,NA,TRBV11-2,TRBJ1-2,CASSWSRGTNYGYTF,TGTGCCAGCAGCTGGTCCCGGGGCACTAACTATGGCTACACCTTC
TRBD1,NA,TRBV5-1,TRBJ1-6,CASSLTGQGYNSPLHF,TGCGCCAGCAGCTTAACGGGACAGGGATATAATTCACCCCTCCACTTT
TRBD1,NA,TRBV5-5,TRBJ2-3,CASSLRTGGRSTDTQYF,TGTGCCAGCAGCTTGAGAACAGGGGGCAGGAGCACAGATACGCAGTATTTT
TRBD2,NA,TRBV6-5,TRBJ2-7,CASSYTGGGGAHEQYF,TGTGCCAGCAGTTACACAGGAGGCGGGGGGGCCCACGAGCAGTACTTC
NA,NA,TRBV4-3,TRBJ1-2,CASSPVGKAGYGYTF,TGCGCCAGCAGCCCAGTTGGCAAAGCCGGTTATGGCTACACCTTC
TRBD1,NA,TRBV2,TRBJ2-7,CATGTDSYEQYF,TGTGCCACCGGGACAGACAGCTACGAGCAGTACTTC
NA,NA,TRBV11-2,TRBJ1-2,CASSLTRVYGYTF,TGTGCCAGCAGCCTAACCAGGGTGTATGGCTACACCTTC
NA,NA,TRBV19,TRBJ1-2,CASSLDPQGYYGYTF,TGTGCCAGTAGTTTGGACCCACAGGGCTACTATGGCTACACCTTC
NA,NA,TRBV28,TRBJ1-1,CASSPQPGDRRGTEAFF,TGTGCCAGCAGTCCCCAACCTGGAGACAGGCGGGGCACTGAAGCTTTCTTT
TRBD1,NA,TRBV20-1,TRBJ1-1,CSAMTGGEAFF,TGCAGTGCGATGACAGGGGGAGAAGCTTTCTTT
TRBD1,few,TRBV11-2,TRBJ1-5,CASSPDREAQPQHF,TGTGCCAGCAGCCCGGACAGGGAGGCTCAGCCCCAGCATTTT
NA,NA,TRBV1,TRBJ2-7,CTSSHQTSGSYEQYF,TGCACCAGCAGCCACCAGACTAGCGGCTCCTACGAGCAGTACTTC
NA,NA,TRBV4-1,TRBJ1-2,CASSLQGNYGYTF,TGCGCCAGCAGCCTCCAGGGGAACTATGGCTACACCTTC
NA,NA,TRBV6-1,TRBJ2-5,CASSWYQETQYF,TGTGCCAGCAGTTGGTACCAAGAGACCCAGTACTTC
NA,NA,TRBV7-3,TRBJ1-6,CASRRDGGNNSPLHF,TGTGCCAGCAGGAGAGATGGGGGAAATAATTCACCCCTCCACTTT
NA,NA,TRBV10-2,TRBJ1-6,CASTRIYNSPLHF,TGCGCCAGCACCCGGATTTATAATTCACCCCTCCACTTT
NA,once,TRBV15,TRBJ2-5,CATSRDPRDQETQYF,TGTGCCACCAGCAGAGATCCGAGGGACCAAGAGACCCAGTACTTC
TRBD1,NA,TRBV11-3,TRBJ2-7,CASSRRDRGDEQYF,TGTGCCAGCAGCCGTCGGGACAGGGGCGACGAGCAGTACTTC
NA,NA,TRBV28,TRBJ2-3,CASRSVGDTDTQYF,TGTGCCAGCAGATCAGTAGGGGACACAGATACGCAGTATTTT
TRBD2,NA,TRBV30,TRBJ2-3,CAWRRWGGRTDTQYF,TGTGCCTGGAGGCGCTGGGGGGGACGCACAGATACGCAGTATTTT
NA,NA,TRBV11-2,TRBJ1-1,CASSYTRDTEAFF,TGTGCCAGCAGCTATACGAGAGACACTGAAGCTTTCTTT
NA,few,TRBV10-1,TRBJ1-1,CASSETVGTEAFF,TGCGCCAGCAGTGAGACAGTAGGAACTGAAGCTTTCTTT
NA,NA,TRBV27,TRBJ2-7,CASSLLGGEQYF,TGTGCCAGCAGTTTATTGGGGGGCGAGCAGTACTTC
NA,NA,TRBV20-1,TRBJ1-2,CSAREGWGYTF,TGCAGTGCCCGGGAGGGGTGGGGCTACACCTTC
NA,NA,TRBV7-2,TRBJ2-1,CASSSEGTLYNEQFF,TGTGCCAGCAGCTCGGAGGGGACGTTATACAATGAGCAGTTCTTC
NA,NA,TRBV25-1,TRBJ1-1,CASSEFVRGNTEAFF,TGTGCCAGCAGTGAATTCGTCAGGGGGAACACTGAAGCTTTCTTT